The clone carrying this T cell receptor (beta chain) was picked up a small number of times. These data originate in a study of blood T cells in healthy people across ages. Sample-barcoded 5' priming and a J-beta primer mix drove a second PCR of 7 to 11 cycles. TCRdb reprocessed the 5' RACE reads via MiXCR and lists one record per CDR3 protein. The sample has approximately 800,000 distinct CDR3 sequences, around half seen once. V lost 3 bases and J 6 bases, leaving 8 bases between the germline ends. Germline-derived CDR1 and CDR2 are SGHRS and YFSETQ. The CDR3 is made up of 12 amino acids. Each sample yielded at least 5 micrograms of PBMC total RNA.

Sequenced sample: blood. The V and J genes are TRBV5-1 and TRBJ2-3; D unclear. This sequence originates from an older man in good health. This chain's CDR3 is CASSSKGDTQYF. The CDR3 nucleotides are TGCGCCAGCAGCTCGAAAGGGGATACGCAGTATTTT.